The 30 T cell receptor beta chains below all came from one sample that was sequenced in a study of chemoradiotherapy in HPV16-positive cancers. Generated by immunoSEQ multiplex PCR, the TCRdb table keeps only in-frame clones and is missing some. The table lists roughly 25,000 clones, approximately 93% of them singletons, with 2.5% to 3% in the top ten. The specimen was obtained from a patient who underwent chemoradiotherapy. These receptors were collected from a human donor with HPV-associated anogenital cancer.

V and J are TRBV19 and TRBJ1-2, with D perhaps matching TRBD1 (6 bases). Germline V gene lookup returns CDR1 LNHDA and CDR2 SQIVND (reference sequence). V was shortened by 5 bases and J by 4 bases, with 11 bases between the two germline ends. The CDR3 spans 13 residues. The chain's CDR3 is CASSEQGFYGYTF. DNA of the CDR3: TGTGCCAGTAGTGAACAGGGTTTCTATGGCTACACCTTC. Variable domain in full (rest from reference TRBV19 and TRBJ1-2): DGGITQSPKYLFRKEGQNVTLSCEQNLNHDAMYWYRQDPGQGLRLIYYSQIVNDFQKGDIAEGYSVSREKKESFPLTVTSAQKNPTAFYLCASSEQGFYGYTFGSGTRLTVV.

The chain is built from TRBV5-1 and TRBJ2-2, with 13 nucleotides matching TRBD2. The CDR3 sequence is 16 residues long. V lost 4 bases and J lost 7; bases outside the gene matches: 7. The V gene's germline CDR1 is SGHRS and CDR2 YFSETQ. The CDR3 coding sequence is TGCGCCAGCAGCCCCGGACTAGCGGGAGCCGGCGGGGAGCTGTTTTTT. This sequence encodes CASSPGLAGAGGELFF.

The rearrangement links TRBV5-1 to TRBJ1-4; 12 bases are a match to TRBD1. The CDR3 length is 16 residues. Germline-derived CDR1 and CDR2 are SGHRS and YFSETQ. The junction had 9 bases not matched to a gene; V was cut back by 5 bases and J by 7 bases. The CDR3 nucleotides read TGCGCCAGCAGTACGGGACAGGGGGCCACGGGTGAAAAACTGTTTTTT. It translates to CASSTGQGATGEKLFF. Full variable domain (missing parts from reference TRBV5-1 and TRBJ1-4): KAGVTQTPRYLIKTRGQQVTLSCSPISGHRSVSWYQQTPGQGLQFLFEYFSETQRNKGNFPGRFSGRQFSNSRSEMNVSTLELGDSALYLCASSTGQGATGEKLFFGSGTQLSVL.

V usage is TRBV7-9 and J usage is TRBJ1-5, with D possibly being TRBD1 (6 bases). With 4 bases removed from V and 5 bases from J, the gap between germline ends came to 9 bases. The germline V gene encodes CDR1 SEHNR and CDR2 FQNEAQ (reference sequence). The CDR3 runs 13 residues. This CDR3 is CASSSGGYQPQHF. The CDR3 DNA reads as TGTGCCAGCAGCTCCGGGGGCTATCAGCCCCAGCATTTT.

This chain uses TRBV9 with TRBJ1-2; D is undetermined. Trimming shortened V by 0 bases and J by 13 bases, and 13 bases separated the two germline ends. The CDR3 consists of 12 residues. CDR1 SGDLS and CDR2 YYNGEE come from the germline V gene. The CDR3 nucleotides read TGTGCCAGCAGCGTAGTAGGGTCCCGGCCCACCTTC. Protein: CASSVVGSRPTF.

The chain employs TRBV6-5 and TRBJ1-4, with D unresolved. This CDR3 is built from 11 residues. Germline CDR1 MNHEY, CDR2 SVGAGI. V was cut by 2 bases and J by 10 bases, with 5 bases left in between. This CDR3 is CASSYEGKLFF. For the CDR3, the DNA is TGTGCCAGCAGTTACGAGGGAAAACTGTTTTTT.

The chain couples TRBV2 to TRBJ2-7; D is uncertain. CDR1 and CDR2 from the germline V gene are SNHLY and FYNNEI. Trimming stripped 8 bases from V and 2 bases from J, with 10 bases between. There are 12 residues in the CDR3. For the CDR3, the DNA is TGTGCCAGCCGGACGGCGGCCTACGAGCAGTACTTC. Encoded protein: CASRTAAYEQYF.

The gene calls are TRBV6-1 and TRBJ2-7; 7 bases line up with TRBD1. Germline loops: CDR1 MNHNS, CDR2 SASEGT. Trimming removed 0 bases from V and 1 base from J; junction bases left unmatched: 3. CDR3 size: 15 residues. The CDR3 reads CASSEAGTASYEQYF. CDR3 nucleotides: TGTGCCAGCAGTGAAGCCGGGACAGCATCCTACGAGCAGTACTTC.

The chain employs TRBV6-1 and TRBJ2-3, with 10 bases fitting TRBD2. Per the germline V gene, CDR1 is MNHNS and CDR2 is SASEGT. The ends lost 0 bases at V and 6 bases at J; junction bases unmatched: 0. The CDR3 spans 14 residues. The CDR3 DNA follows: TGTGCCAGCAGTGAAGCGGGACTAGCGGATACGCAGTATTTT. Its protein is CASSEAGLADTQYF.

This clone has only a few counts. Other nucleotide sequences in the sample specify the same CDR3. The chain has TRBV11-2 and TRBJ2-3; D gene uncertain. V was pared by 1 base and J by 3 bases, with 5 bases between. The CDR3 is made up of 13 amino acids. CDR1 SGHAT and CDR2 FQNNGV come from the germline V gene. This chain's CDR3 is CASSLAGTDTQYF. Written as DNA, the CDR3 is TGTGCCAGCAGCTTAGCTGGGACAGATACGCAGTATTTT.

This chain uses TRBV18 with TRBJ2-7; TRBD2 aligns across 11 bases. V was pared by 6 bases and J by 7 bases, with 11 bases of the junction left unmatched. Germline CDR1 reads KGHSH; CDR2 reads LQKENI. This CDR3 has 15 residues. The CDR3 DNA sequence: TGTGCCAGCTCCCGGGGACTAGCGGACGCCGGAGAGCAGTACTTC. Its translation: CASSRGLADAGEQYF.

The chain employs TRBV6-1 and TRBJ1-5; possible D gene TRBD1, 6 bases. V was shortened by 0 bases and J by 5 bases, with 17 bases between the two germline ends. Per the germline V gene, CDR1 is MNHNS and CDR2 is SASEGT. The CDR3 sequence is 17 residues long. The DNA of the CDR3 is TGTGCCAGCAGTGAAGCGTCGGGGGCGCTTGGCCATCAGCCCCAGCATTTT. This encodes CASSEASGALGHQPQHF.

The chain joins TRBV7-8 to TRBJ1-2, with D uncertain. This CDR3 has 13 residues. Trimming left V 2 bases short and J 10 bases short, with 14 bases between. The germline CDR1 and CDR2 sequences are SGHVS and FQNEAQ. CDR3 in amino acids: CASSLRRFDYYTF. The CDR3 DNA reads TGTGCCAGCAGCTTAAGGAGGTTCGACTACTACACCTTC.

This chain uses TRBV7-2 with TRBJ1-1, with D uncertain. The CDR3 sequence is 15 residues long. Per the germline V gene, CDR1 is SGHTA and CDR2 is FQGNSA. V lost 1 base to trimming and J lost 0 bases, with 9 bases between them. The CDR3 nucleotides read TGTGCCAGCAGCTTAGACTACACCATGAACACTGAAGCTTTCTTT. Residues: CASSLDYTMNTEAFF. Looking up the rest from reference TRBV7-2 and TRBJ1-1 gives the full variable domain: GAGVSQSPSNKVTEKGKDVELRCDPISGHTALYWYRQSLGQGLEFLIYFQGNSAPDKSGLPSDRFSAERTGGSVSTLTIQRTQQEDSAVYLCASSLDYTMNTEAFFGQGTRLTVV.

The rearrangement links TRBV4-1 to TRBJ2-3; TRBD2 aligns across 11 bases. This CDR3 comprises 16 residues. V dropped 4 bases and J dropped 2; count of bases not matched to a gene: 5. Per the germline V gene, CDR1 is MGHRA and CDR2 is YSYEKL. For the CDR3, the DNA is TGCGCCAGCAGCCGATTAGCGGGGGGGGACACAGATACGCAGTATTTT. It codes for CASSRLAGGDTDTQYF.

The chain is built from TRBV15 and TRBJ1-5, with no clear D. The ends were cut back, 3 bases at V and 5 bases at J, with 17 bases in the middle. Germline V gives CDR1 LNHNV, CDR2 YYDKDF (reference sequence). The CDR3 runs to 16 residues. Written as DNA, the CDR3 is TGTGCCACCAGCAGTGCCCTGGGAGGCCTCCATCAGCCCCAGCATTTT. Its protein is CATSSALGGLHQPQHF. Full variable domain (outside the CDR3, taken from reference TRBV15 and TRBJ1-5): DAMVIQNPRYQVTQFGKPVTLSCSQTLNHNVMYWYQQKSSQAPKLLFHYYDKDFNNEADTPDNFQSRRPNTSFCFLDIRSPGLGDTAMYLCATSSALGGLHQPQHFGDGTRLSIL.

This clone was found once. V usage is TRBV2 and J usage is TRBJ1-1, with D maybe TRBD1 (6 bases). The V gene's germline CDR1 is SNHLY and CDR2 FYNNEI. Trimming cost V 5 bases and J 3 bases, with 10 bases left between them. This CDR3 comprises 13 residues. The CDR3 loop reads CASSLNRDTEAFF. For the CDR3, the DNA is TGTGCCAGCAGTCTTAACAGGGACACTGAAGCTTTCTTT.

The chain is built from TRBV5-8 and TRBJ1-4; D is uncertain. V was pared by 4 bases and J by 8 bases, with 21 bases between. This CDR3 has 16 residues. CDR1 SGHTS and CDR2 YDEGEE come from the germline V gene. As DNA, the CDR3 is TGTGCCAGCAGCCCCCCGAGCGGTAGGCTAAGCGAAAAACTGTTTTTT. It yields the protein CASSPPSGRLSEKLFF.

This clone appeared once. CDR3 nucleotides: TGCGCCAGCAGCGGAACCGGGACCTCGTATGGCTACACCTTC. This gives the protein CASSGTGTSYGYTF. V gene TRBV5-1 combines with J gene TRBJ1-2; perhaps TRBD1 as D (5 bases). Germline lookup yields CDR1 SGHRS and CDR2 YFSETQ. This CDR3 spans 14 amino acids. V was clipped by 4 bases and J by 5 bases, with 15 bases between them.

The genes are TRBV7-2 and TRBJ1-1, with D hard to call. This CDR3 comprises 12 residues. Germline CDR1 SGHTA, CDR2 FQGNSA. Trimming shortened V by 5 bases and J by 4 bases, and 8 bases separated the two germline ends. The CDR3, as DNA: TGTGCCAGCAGCAGGGATTTCACTGAAGCTTTCTTT. It encodes CASSRDFTEAFF.

The genes are TRBV28 and TRBJ1-2; no definite D call. Germline V gene data show CDR1 as MDHEN and CDR2 as SYDVKM. V was cut by 2 bases and J by 0 bases, with 10 bases left in between. This CDR3 comprises 15 residues. CDR3 in DNA: TGTGCCAGCAGTTTACCGACTGACTCTAACTATGGCTACACCTTC. As protein: CASSLPTDSNYGYTF.

The rearrangement links TRBV19 to TRBJ1-2; the match to TRBD1 covers 9 bases. J gave up 6 bases and V 6 bases, and 14 bases lay outside the gene matches. CDR3 size: 16 residues. Germline V gene sequence: CDR1 LNHDA, CDR2 SQIVND (reference sequence). CDR3 residues: CASSSRPGQGLDGYTF. The DNA for the CDR3 is TGTGCCAGTAGCTCCCGACCGGGACAGGGTTTAGATGGCTACACCTTC.

The J gene is TRBJ1-2, the V gene TRBV5-6, with D unresolved. The CDR3 runs 14 residues. Germline lookup yields CDR1 SGHDT and CDR2 YYEEEE. Trimming removed 3 bases from V and 8 bases from J, with 17 bases in between. In nucleotides, the CDR3 is TGTGCCAGCAGCTACAAGGGTGGGGATCCGGGCTACACCTTC. It codes for CASSYKGGDPGYTF.

This chain connects TRBV5-1 to TRBJ2-1, with 10 bases identical to TRBD2. Germline CDR1 and CDR2: SGHRS and YFSETQ. There are 16 residues in the CDR3. Trimming took 0 bases from V and 3 from J; bases not matched to a gene: 3. The CDR3 loop reads CASSLELAGIYNEQFF. The CDR3 DNA follows: TGCGCCAGCAGCTTGGAACTAGCGGGGATCTACAATGAGCAGTTCTTC. The full variable domain, with the rest looked up from reference TRBV5-1 and TRBJ2-1, is KAGVTQTPRYLIKTRGQQVTLSCSPISGHRSVSWYQQTPGQGLQFLFEYFSETQRNKGNFPGRFSGRQFSNSRSEMNVSTLELGDSALYLCASSLELAGIYNEQFFGPGTRLTVL.

This clone was seen once. V is TRBV28 and J is TRBJ1-3; no firm D call. The ends were cut back, 5 bases at V and 0 bases at J, with 8 bases in the middle. CDR1 is MDHEN and CDR2 is SYDVKM in the germline V gene. The CDR3 sequence is 14 residues long. The CDR3 sequence: CASSPSSSGNTIYF. The CDR3 DNA follows: TGTGCCAGCAGTCCTTCGAGCTCTGGAAACACCATATATTTT.

V is TRBV5-1 and J is TRBJ2-3; 7 bases are a match to TRBD1. Germline-derived CDR1 and CDR2 are SGHRS and YFSETQ. V lost 1 base and J lost 6; bases outside the gene matches: 8. The CDR3 is 15 residues long. The CDR3 loop is CASSLYTGVEDTQYF. The CDR3 bases are TGCGCCAGCAGCTTGTATACAGGGGTGGAGGATACGCAGTATTTT. The full variable domain, rest sourced from reference TRBV5-1 and TRBJ2-3, is KAGVTQTPRYLIKTRGQQVTLSCSPISGHRSVSWYQQTPGQGLQFLFEYFSETQRNKGNFPGRFSGRQFSNSRSEMNVSTLELGDSALYLCASSLYTGVEDTQYFGPGTRLTVL.

This chain uses TRBV5-8 with TRBJ1-5; possibly TRBD1 for D (5 bases). CDR1 SGHTS and CDR2 YDEGEE come from the germline V gene. With 4 bases removed from V and 3 bases from J, the gap between germline ends came to 20 bases. The CDR3 has 17 amino acids. CDR3 in amino acids: CASSPGTGLKNNQPQHF. The CDR3 DNA sequence: TGTGCCAGCAGCCCAGGGACGGGCCTGAAGAACAATCAGCCCCAGCATTTT.

This chain links TRBV5-1 with TRBJ2-5, with TRBD2 matching over 9 bases. Germline V gives CDR1 SGHRS, CDR2 YFSETQ. V lost 4 bases and J lost 2; bases outside the gene matches: 9. This CDR3 has 16 residues. The CDR3 sequence: CASSLYSGGAQETQYF. The CDR3 DNA reads TGCGCCAGCAGCCTATATAGCGGGGGTGCTCAAGAGACCCAGTACTTC.

The chain uses TRBV7-9 and TRBJ2-2; D not resolved. Germline loops: CDR1 SEHNR, CDR2 FQNEAQ (reference sequence). This CDR3 spans 15 amino acids. Trimming took off 1 base at V and 0 bases at J, with 6 bases between the two ends. The DNA for the CDR3 is TGTGCCAGCAGCTTAGGAACAGCGAACACCGGGGAGCTGTTTTTT. It encodes CASSLGTANTGELFF.

A single count supports this clone. The chain links TRBV29-1 to TRBJ1-1; D uncertain. Trimming cost V 7 bases and J 0 bases, with 9 bases left between them. In germline, CDR1 is SQVTM, CDR2 ANQGSEA. The CDR3 runs to 12 residues. CDR3 residues: CSARYLNTEAFF. DNA of the CDR3: TGCAGCGCCCGTTACTTGAACACTGAAGCTTTCTTT.